The 4 T cell receptor beta chains below were found in one sample sequenced in a study of cytomegalovirus exposure and HLA in healthy donors. 13 Jbeta primers and 60 Vbeta primers were used for the PCR. Assay used: immunoSEQ multiplex PCR; TCRdb lists only in-frame clones, some missing. The profile shows under 200,000 clones, approximately 84% of them singletons. Input material: PBMCs. The receptor set was obtained from a woman in her 50s in good health and CMV-seropositive.

This chain links TRBV5-4 with TRBJ1-6; D not resolved. V was clipped by 1 base and J by 7 bases, with 9 bases between them. Germline values: CDR1 SGHNT, CDR2 YYREEE (reference sequence). CDR3 size: 14 residues. This chain's CDR3 is CASSLRSRNSPLHF. CDR3 DNA sequence: TGTGCCAGCAGCTTGAGGTCTAGAAATTCACCCCTCCACTTT.

The rearrangement joins TRBV30 to TRBJ2-7, with 9 bases matching TRBD1. V gave up 2 bases and J gave up 7 bases; unmatched junction bases: 6. The CDR3 has 13 amino acids. In germline, CDR1 is GTSNPN, CDR2 SVGIG (reference sequence). CDR3 nucleotide sequence: TGTGCCTGGAGTCGGGACAGGGCATTGGAGCAGTACTTC. Its translation is CAWSRDRALEQYF.

The V and J genes are TRBV11-2 and TRBJ1-3, with 9 positions matching TRBD1. The germline V gene has CDR1 SGHAT and CDR2 FQNNGV. The trim removed 3 bases at V and 11 bases at J, leaving 14 bases unmatched. CDR3 length: 16 amino acids. CDR3 DNA: TGTGCCAGCAGCTTGACCCCCACGGGACAGGGCGTCGCCATATATTTT. Amino acids: CASSLTPTGQGVAIYF. Supplemented by reference TRBV11-2 and TRBJ1-3, the full variable domain reads EAGVAQSPRYKIIEKRQSVAFWCNPISGHATLYWYQQILGQGPKLLIQFQNNGVVDDSQLPKDRFSAERLKGVDSTLKIQPAKLEDSAVYLCASSLTPTGQGVAIYFGEGSWLTVV.

The chain carries TRBV19 and TRBJ2-1, with 8 bases matching TRBD1. This CDR3 has 14 amino acids. Germline CDR1 is LNHDA and CDR2 is SQIVND (reference sequence). J was trimmed by 6 bases and V by 5 bases; bases with no gene match: 6. CDR3 bases: TGTGCCAGTAGTCAGGGGGCTACGAGCAATGAGCAGTTCTTC. It yields the protein CASSQGATSNEQFF.